The T cell receptor (beta chain) described here comes from a study of blood T cell repertoires in COVID-19. About the research overall: Whether acute or convalescent, the COVID-19 samples came from the United States, Italy and Spain. PBMCs, B-cell-depleted T cells, or T cells were the source of the cDNA or gDNA that made up the material.

This clone showed up just once. Trimming took 4 bases from V and 7 from J; bases not matched to a gene: 18. The CDR3 is made up of 19 amino acids. The germline gives CDR1 SGHTA, CDR2 FQGNSA. Generated by immunoSEQ multiplex PCR, the TCRdb table keeps only in-frame clones and is missing some. The top ten hold around 3.3% of the sample, which has roughly 130,000 clones, around 80% seen once. This clonotype was sampled from a man aged 55 to 69 with acute or convalescent COVID-19. Sequencing was performed on peripheral blood. The rearrangement uses TRBV7-2 and TRBJ2-3; 12 positions match TRBD1. In nucleotides, the CDR3 is TGTGCCAGCAGCTCACCCGGGACAGGGGGCCCCTTGCTCACGAATACGCAGTATTTT. Its translation: CASSSPGTGGPLLTNTQYF.